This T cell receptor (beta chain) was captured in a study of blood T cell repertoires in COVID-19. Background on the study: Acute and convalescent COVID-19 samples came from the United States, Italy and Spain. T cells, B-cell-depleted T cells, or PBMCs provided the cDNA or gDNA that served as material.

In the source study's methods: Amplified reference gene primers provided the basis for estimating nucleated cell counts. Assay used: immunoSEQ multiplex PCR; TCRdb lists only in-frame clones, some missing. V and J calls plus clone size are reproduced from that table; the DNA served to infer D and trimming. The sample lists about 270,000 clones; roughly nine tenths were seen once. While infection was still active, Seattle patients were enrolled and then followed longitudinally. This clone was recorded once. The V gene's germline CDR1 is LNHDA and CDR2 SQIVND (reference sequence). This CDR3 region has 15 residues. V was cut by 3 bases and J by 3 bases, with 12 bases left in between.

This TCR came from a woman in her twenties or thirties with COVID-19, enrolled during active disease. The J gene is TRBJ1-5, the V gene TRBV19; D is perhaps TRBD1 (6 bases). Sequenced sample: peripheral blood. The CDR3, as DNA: TGTGCCAGTAGTATGGTAGGGGGGGACAATCAGCCCCAGCATTTT. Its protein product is CASSMVGGDNQPQHF.